What follows is one T cell receptor beta chain and its context. Its cognate antigen is unknown. The data were obtained in a study of cytomegalovirus exposure and HLA in healthy donors. General study results and limits: According to a subsequent analysis, TCR clusters identified in the first cohort showed a tendency to co-occur across the approximately 120 validation repertoires.

Trimming removed 6 bases from V and 3 bases from J; junction bases left unmatched: 5. Germline V lookup: CDR1 MNHEY, CDR2 SVGAGI. The CDR3 totals 14 residues. The table came from immunoSEQ multiplex PCR; TCRdb's copy has only in-frame clones and leaves some out. The table lists about 220,000 clones, 75% to 95% of them singletons. Sequencing was done on a sample of PBMCs. The chain combines TRBV6-5 with TRBJ2-7; 10 bases line up with TRBD2. The source is a young woman in good health and CMV-seronegative. CDR3 nucleotides: TGTGCCAGCAGGCGCTCTAGCGGGAGCTACGAGCAGTACTTC. Residues: CASRRSSGSYEQYF.